The 30 T cell receptor beta chains in this list originate from one sample, sequenced in a study of T cells after yellow fever vaccination. MiXCR was run by TCRdb on the 5' RACE reads, yielding one entry per CDR3 protein. Here the sample spans about 310,000 distinct CDR3 sequences, roughly 3.5% being singletons. The sample here was PBMCs, taken on the day of the yellow fever booster vaccination. These receptors were collected from a man younger than 30 who received the YFV17D yellow fever vaccine.

This chain joins TRBV7-2 and TRBJ2-5, with D possibly being TRBD1 (5 bases). The ends were cut back, 5 bases at V and 5 bases at J, with 18 bases in the middle. Germline loops: CDR1 SGHTA, CDR2 FQGNSA. The CDR3 has 15 amino acids. The CDR3 here is CASSPAVRGWETQYF. The CDR3 DNA sequence: TGTGCCAGCAGCCCCGCCGTTAGGGGCTGGGAGACCCAGTACTTC.

In this sample, this clonotype turned up many times. The rearrangement joins TRBV7-3 to TRBJ2-2; no reliable D call. Trimming removed 1 base at V and 4 bases at J, with 10 bases between. CDR3 length: 15 residues. CDR1 is SGHTA, CDR2 FQGTGA, per germline. The CDR3 protein is CASSLIGLSTGELFF. The CDR3 bases are TGTGCCAGCAGCTTAATTGGGTTATCCACCGGGGAGCTGTTTTTT.

Ten or more counts support this clonotype. V and J are TRBV7-3 and TRBJ2-3; 10 bases are a match to TRBD2. Germline V lookup: CDR1 SGHTA, CDR2 FQGTGA. This CDR3 is 16 amino acids long. Trimming took 8 bases from V and 4 from J; bases not matched to a gene: 12. The CDR3 region is CASSKGPSGGADTQYF. In DNA, the CDR3 is TGTGCCAGCTCCAAAGGGCCCAGCGGGGGGGCAGATACGCAGTATTTT.

The sample holds many counts of this clonotype. V and J are TRBV20-1 and TRBJ2-5; 9 nucleotides agree with TRBD1. Per germline, CDR1 DFQATT and CDR2 SNEGSKA (reference sequence). V was clipped by 4 bases and J by 5 bases; unmatched bases: 5. The CDR3 is made up of 13 amino acids. CDR3 amino acids: CSAMNRGQETQYF. The CDR3 bases are TGCAGTGCTATGAACAGGGGGCAGGAGACCCAGTACTTC.

J is TRBJ2-3 and V is TRBV7-3, with D uncertain. Germline V gene data show CDR1 as SGHTA and CDR2 as FQGTGA. V was shortened by 5 bases and J by 2 bases, with 8 bases between the two germline ends. The CDR3 extends over 13 amino acids. CDR3 bases: TGTGCCAGCAGCGCACAGATCACAGATACGCAGTATTTT. Residues: CASSAQITDTQYF. Filled out from reference TRBV7-3 and TRBJ2-3, the complete variable domain reads GAGVSQTPSNKVTEKGKYVELRCDPISGHTALYWYRQSLGQGPEFLIYFQGTGAADDSGLPNDRFFAVRPEGSVSTLKIQRTERGDSAVYLCASSAQITDTQYFGPGTRLTVL.

This clonotype has at least ten counts. The chain couples TRBV6-5 to TRBJ2-1; TRBD2 is a possible D gene (6 bases). This CDR3 comprises 15 residues. Looked up from germline, CDR1 is MNHEY and CDR2 is SVGAGI. Between the trimmed V and J ends, which lost 0 bases and 7 bases, there was a span of 13 bases. CDR3 loop: CASSYSVAGLNEQFF. In nucleotides, the CDR3 is TGTGCCAGCAGTTACTCGGTTGCGGGGCTGAATGAGCAGTTCTTC.

In its sample, this clonotype was seen many times. The chain is built from TRBV6-1 and TRBJ2-7; D ambiguous. This CDR3 spans 13 amino acids. The V and J ends lost 6 bases and 3 bases respectively, with 12 bases between them. CDR1 is MNHNS, CDR2 SASEGT, per germline. The CDR3 DNA sequence: TGTGCCAGCAGGTCCCCTGGAGACTACGAGCAGTACTTC. Its translation: CASRSPGDYEQYF.

This clonotype was detected many times. The V call is TRBV7-2, the J call TRBJ1-2, with D possibly TRBD1 on 5 matching bases. CDR3 length: 13 residues. The germline V gene has CDR1 SGHTA and CDR2 FQGNSA. Trimming removed 5 bases from V and 3 bases from J, with 10 bases in between. The CDR3 reads CASSPDSDYGYTF. The CDR3 coding sequence is TGTGCCAGCAGCCCCGACAGTGACTATGGCTACACCTTC.

This clonotype has only a few counts. CDR3 protein: CASRDIQGSSYEQYF. CDR3 nucleotide sequence: TGTGCCAGTAGAGATATACAGGGCAGCTCCTACGAGCAGTACTTC. V usage is TRBV19 and J usage is TRBJ2-7; D is possibly TRBD1 (6 bases). The germline V and J ends were trimmed by 6 bases and 0 bases, with 15 bases remaining between them. Germline CDR1 reads LNHDA; CDR2 reads SQIVND (reference sequence). The CDR3 is 15 amino acids.

The genes are TRBV6-6 and TRBJ2-7, with TRBD2 identical over 8 bases. V shed 5 bases, J shed 2 bases, and the junction held 11 bases outside the gene matches. Germline CDR1 reads MNHNY; CDR2 reads SVGAGI (reference sequence). CDR3 length equals 16 residues. Written as DNA, the CDR3 is TGTGCCAGCAGTCCCCGGGGGGGCAGGGGAACCTACGAGCAGTACGTC. This sequence encodes CASSPRGGRGTYEQYV.

This clonotype was detected a few times. V and J are TRBV23-1 and TRBJ1-2; D is unclear. TRBV23-1 is an ORF, with its function uncertain. CDR3 size: 16 residues. Between the trimmed V and J ends, which lost 9 bases and 4 bases, there was a span of 24 bases. The DNA of the CDR3 is TGCGCCAGGCCCCCTTTCTCTCGGGTCCCTGGCTATGGCTACACCTTC. Its protein product is CARPPFSRVPGYGYTF.

This clonotype was found many times. The chain links TRBV5-1 to TRBJ1-1; 9 nucleotides line up with TRBD1. The CDR3 consists of 14 residues. Germline lookup yields CDR1 SGHRS and CDR2 YFSETQ. V was clipped by 2 bases and J by 5 bases; unmatched bases: 4. CDR3 sequence (DNA): TGCGCCAGCAGCTTACAGGGGGCGGATACTGAAGCTTTCTTT. Encoded protein: CASSLQGADTEAFF. The full variable domain, completed using reference TRBV5-1 and TRBJ1-1, is KAGVTQTPRYLIKTRGQQVTLSCSPISGHRSVSWYQQTPGQGLQFLFEYFSETQRNKGNFPGRFSGRQFSNSRSEMNVSTLELGDSALYLCASSLQGADTEAFFGQGTRLTVV.

There are many counts of this clonotype. The chain couples TRBV5-5 to TRBJ2-1; D gene unclear. The CDR3 spans 14 residues. Trimming shortened V by 4 bases and J by 4 bases, and 12 bases separated the two germline ends. From germline, CDR1 is SGHKS and CDR2 YYEKEE (reference sequence). The CDR3 protein is CASSPNTYYNEQFF. For the CDR3, the DNA is TGTGCCAGCAGCCCCAACACCTATTACAATGAGCAGTTCTTC.

This clonotype showed up just a few times. V and J are TRBV4-1 and TRBJ1-5; possible D gene TRBD1, 5 bases. Trimming took 0 bases from V and 6 from J, leaving 21 bases between them. Germline values: CDR1 MGHRA, CDR2 YSYEKL. The CDR3 contains 18 residues. The CDR3 protein is CASSQEGVRGPRSQPQHF. The DNA of the CDR3 is TGCGCCAGCAGCCAAGAGGGGGTTCGCGGACCGAGGAGTCAGCCCCAGCATTTT.

This clonotype was found many times. CDR3 in DNA: TGTGCCAGCAGCAGTGCACAGGGTACTAGCACAGATACGCAGTATTTT. This translates into CASSSAQGTSTDTQYF. J is TRBJ2-3 and V is TRBV7-6; the D gene is possibly TRBD1 (6 bases). This CDR3 contains 16 residues. The germline V gene encodes CDR1 SGHVS and CDR2 FNYEAQ. The V end was cut by 5 bases, the J end by 0 bases, with 15 bases between.

At least ten counts were recorded for this clonotype. V usage is TRBV9 and J usage is TRBJ2-3; TRBD1 matches 7 bases. The CDR3 is 13 amino acids. Per the germline V gene, CDR1 is SGDLS and CDR2 is YYNGEE. V gave up 0 bases and J gave up 5 bases; unmatched junction bases: 0. The CDR3 region has the DNA TGTGCCAGCAGCGTAGCAGGGGGAGATACGCAGTATTTT. It translates to CASSVAGGDTQYF.

This clonotype was seen a handful of times. This chain uses TRBV2 with TRBJ1-1; the D is unclear. V was trimmed by 4 bases and J by 0 bases, leaving 9 bases between them. The CDR3 length is 14 residues. The V gene's germline CDR1 is SNHLY and CDR2 FYNNEI. The CDR3 here is CASSVLTVNTEAFF. DNA of the CDR3: TGTGCCAGCAGTGTACTTACGGTGAACACTGAAGCTTTCTTT.

This clonotype was seen many times. The chain uses TRBV24-1 and TRBJ2-1; D assignment may be TRBD1 or TRBD2 (5 bases each). Trimming shortened V by 7 bases and J by 12 bases, and 24 bases separated the two germline ends. Germline loops: CDR1 KGHDR, CDR2 SFDVKD. The CDR3 consists of 15 residues. CDR3 DNA: TGTGCCACCAGCGAAGGACGGACCCCAGGGAGAGGGCAGTTCTTC. Translated: CATSEGRTPGRGQFF.

At least ten counts were recorded for this clonotype. The rearrangement uses TRBV7-8 and TRBJ2-7, with 8 bases fitting TRBD1. CDR3 length: 14 residues. Germline CDR1 is SGHVS and CDR2 is FQNEAQ. Losses at the gene ends were 1 base for V and 2 bases for J; bases not matched to a gene: 1. DNA for the CDR3: TGTGCCAGCAGCTTAGGGACAGGGCCCTACGAGCAGTACTTC. This gives the protein CASSLGTGPYEQYF.

CDR3 DNA sequence: TGTGCCAGCAGTCCTCGACAGGGATGGATGGAGACCCAGTACTTC. Translation: CASSPRQGWMETQYF. The V and J genes are TRBV12-3 or TRBV12-4 and TRBJ2-5, with 7 bases fitting TRBD1. The CDR3 sequence is 15 residues long. With 5 bases clipped from V and 5 bases from J, the junction kept 11 bases outside the gene matches.

This clonotype was counted only a few times. The rearrangement uses TRBV7-2 and TRBJ1-1, with a possible D match to TRBD1 (5 bases). The V end lost 6 bases, the J end lost 4 bases, and 18 bases lay between the germline ends. This CDR3 is built from 15 residues. Per the germline V gene, CDR1 is SGHTA and CDR2 is FQGNSA. CDR3 sequence (DNA): TGTGCCAGCAGGACCTGGGCAGGGTTCGCCACTGAAGCTTTCTTT. Residues: CASRTWAGFATEAFF.

This clonotype was observed at least ten times. The rearrangement uses TRBV29-1 and TRBJ2-3; D is uncertain. The germline V gene encodes CDR1 SQVTM and CDR2 ANQGSEA. This CDR3 has 11 residues. The ends were cut back, 3 bases at V and 5 bases at J, with 6 bases in the middle. Here the CDR3 DNA reads TGCAGCGTTGACCCCTTAGATACGCAGTATTTT. It translates to CSVDPLDTQYF.

The V call is TRBV3-1, the J call TRBJ1-4, with D possibly TRBD1 on 6 matching bases. The CDR3 is 13 residues long. CDR1 and CDR2 (germline): LGHDT, YNNKEL (reference sequence). V dropped 1 base and J dropped 7 bases, with 7 bases sitting between them. The CDR3 DNA reads TGTGCCAGCAGCCAAGCAGGGGTTGAAAAACTGTTTTTT. Its protein product is CASSQAGVEKLFF. Looking up the rest from reference TRBV3-1 and TRBJ1-4 gives the full variable domain: DTAVSQTPKYLVTQMGNDKSIKCEQNLGHDTMYWYKQDSKKFLKIMFSYNNKELIINETVPNRFSPKSPDKAHLNLHINSLELGDSAVYFCASSQAGVEKLFFGSGTQLSVL.

In its sample, this clonotype was seen many times. The CDR3 DNA follows: TGTGCCAGCAGTTTAGCCAAAAACATTCAGTACTTC. This codes for CASSLAKNIQYF. The V gene is TRBV28, the J gene TRBJ2-4; D not resolved. Germline lookup yields CDR1 MDHEN and CDR2 SYDVKM. This CDR3 is 12 amino acids long. Trimming cost V 2 bases and J 1 base, with 0 bases left between them.

This clonotype occurred many times. V usage is TRBV9 and J usage is TRBJ2-5; TRBD2 matches at 7 bases. Germline V gives CDR1 SGDLS, CDR2 YYNGEE. The CDR3 is 15 residues long. Trimming took 0 bases from V and 5 from J; bases not matched to a gene: 7. In DNA, the CDR3 is TGTGCCAGCAGCGTAGCGCCTGGGGGAGGGGAGACCCAGTACTTC. Translating gives CASSVAPGGGETQYF.

This clonotype was seen a few times. A read error may produce the germline difference seen at one junction end. The chain employs TRBV5-1 and TRBJ2-5; D is undetermined. CDR3 size: 13 residues. CDR1 is SGHRS and CDR2 is YFSETQ in the germline V gene. In DNA form, the CDR3 reads TGCGCCAGCAGCTTGGATTTGCCTGCAAAGTCGGACTTC. Translation gives CASSLDLPAKSDF. The full variable domain, with the rest looked up from reference TRBV5-1 and TRBJ2-5, is KAGVTQTPRYLIKTRGQQVTLSCSPISGHRSVSWYQQTPGQGLQFLFEYFSETQRNKGNFPGRFSGRQFSNSRSEMNVSTLELGDSALYLCASSLDLPAKSDFGPGTRLLVL.

There are a few counts of this clonotype. This chain links TRBV15 with TRBJ2-5, with 8 bases aligning to TRBD1. This CDR3 region has 14 residues. Germline lookup yields CDR1 LNHNV and CDR2 YYDKDF (reference sequence). V lost 2 bases, J lost 2 bases, and 1 base stayed unmatched. CDR3 bases: TGTGCCACCAGCAGACACAGGGGGCAAGAGACCCAGTACTTC. Translating gives CATSRHRGQETQYF.

This clonotype turned up a few times. The V gene is TRBV29-1, the J gene TRBJ2-1, with D tentatively TRBD1 (6 bases). CDR1 is SQVTM and CDR2 is ANQGSEA in the germline V gene. V lost 7 bases to trimming and J lost 5 bases, with 12 bases between them. The CDR3 length is 12 residues. CDR3 sequence (DNA): TGCAGCGGCCGGGACAACAACAATGAGCAGTTCTTC. It is translated as CSGRDNNNEQFF.

The gene calls are TRBV7-9 and TRBJ1-2, with D maybe TRBD1 (5 bases). V was trimmed by 0 bases and J by 3 bases, leaving 17 bases between them. The CDR3 runs to 17 residues. CDR1 and CDR2 from the germline V gene are SEHNR and FQNEAQ (reference sequence). The CDR3 DNA reads TGTGCCAGCAGCTTAGCCTTCGGGGCAGGTCTAGACTATGGCTACACCTTC. Protein sequence: CASSLAFGAGLDYGYTF.

This clonotype was counted ten times or more. The V gene is TRBV5-4, the J gene TRBJ1-6; D is unresolved. The CDR3 totals 16 residues. V dropped 0 bases and J dropped 7 bases, with 14 bases sitting between them. Germline V gives CDR1 SGHNT, CDR2 YYREEE (reference sequence). In nucleotides, the CDR3 is TGTGCCAGCAGCTTGGAAAAGGGTATTCGAAATTCACCCCTCCACTTT. Translating it yields CASSLEKGIRNSPLHF. The variable domain in full, completed from reference TRBV5-4 and TRBJ1-6, reads ETGVTQSPTHLIKTRGQQVTLRCSSQSGHNTVSWYQQALGQGPQFIFQYYREEENGRGNFPPRFSGLQFPNYSSELNVNALELDDSALYLCASSLEKGIRNSPLHFGNGTRLTVT.